A single sample is the source of the 20 T cell receptor beta chains below, sequenced in a study of chemoradiotherapy in HPV16-positive cancers. Some clones are missing from TCRdb's copy, which holds only in-frame ones; the method was immunoSEQ multiplex PCR. The profile shows fewer than 25,000 clones, approximately 70% of them singletons. The biological material was taken from a patient who underwent chemoradiotherapy. The source is a human donor with HPV-associated anogenital cancer.

CDR3 loop: CASRPSGGYEQYF. In DNA, the CDR3 is TGTGCCAGCAGGCCTAGCGGGGGCTACGAGCAGTACTTC. This chain links TRBV6-5 with TRBJ2-7; TRBD2 agrees at 10 bases. The CDR3 runs 13 residues. V gave up 6 bases and J gave up 3 bases; unmatched junction bases: 2. Germline V gene lookup returns CDR1 MNHEY and CDR2 SVGAGI.

This rearrangement joins TRBV9 to TRBJ2-7; possible D gene TRBD2, 7 bases. The germline CDR1 and CDR2 sequences are SGDLS and YYNGEE. Deletions cut 0 bases from V and 2 bases from J, with 15 bases between. This CDR3 has 16 residues. In DNA form, the CDR3 reads TGTGCCAGCAGCGTAGGGGGGAGGGACAAACCCTACGAGCAGTACTTC. Protein sequence: CASSVGGRDKPYEQYF.

The chain combines TRBV19 with TRBJ2-2; D unclear. V gave up 1 base and J gave up 0 bases, with 9 bases separating them. CDR1 and CDR2 from the germline V gene are LNHDA and SQIVND (reference sequence). This CDR3 contains 16 residues. CDR3 amino acids: CASSIGVSPNTGELFF. As DNA, the CDR3 is TGTGCCAGTAGTATAGGAGTGAGTCCGAACACCGGGGAGCTGTTTTTT.

The chain carries TRBV10-1 and TRBJ2-2; D gene unclear. The ends were cut back, 1 base at V and 4 bases at J, with 10 bases in the middle. CDR3 length: 15 residues. From germline, CDR1 is WNHNN and CDR2 SYGVQD (reference sequence). CDR3 region: CASSELTTGTGELFF. The CDR3 bases are TGCGCCAGCAGTGAGTTAACGACGGGCACCGGGGAGCTGTTTTTT.

The chain uses TRBV28 and TRBJ1-2, with 7 bases fitting TRBD1. The germline V gene encodes CDR1 MDHEN and CDR2 SYDVKM. CDR3 length equals 18 residues. The V and J ends lost 4 bases and 0 bases, in that order; junction bases with no gene match: 14. The CDR3 loop reads CASSSDRVKLTANYGYTF. CDR3 sequence (DNA): TGTGCCAGCAGTTCCGACAGGGTAAAACTAACCGCTAACTATGGCTACACCTTC.

The rearrangement links TRBV10-3 to TRBJ1-5; perhaps TRBD1 as D (6 bases). V lost 8 bases and J lost 8, with 16 bases in between. Germline CDR1 is ENHRY and CDR2 is SYGVKD. This CDR3 has 13 residues. Here the CDR3 DNA reads TGTGCCATCGCGGGGACAAATCAGGAGCCCCAGCATTTT. It specifies CAIAGTNQEPQHF.

The chain employs TRBV9 and TRBJ1-1, with D uncertain. This CDR3 region has 13 residues. With 4 bases removed from V and 5 bases from J, the gap between germline ends came to 12 bases. Germline assignment: CDR1 SGDLS and CDR2 YYNGEE. This chain's CDR3 is CASSPEEWTEAFF. The CDR3 coding sequence is TGTGCCAGCAGCCCGGAAGAGTGGACTGAAGCTTTCTTT. Looking up the rest from reference TRBV9 and TRBJ1-1 gives the full variable domain: DSGVTQTPKHLITATGQRVTLRCSPRSGDLSVYWYQQSLDQGLQFLIQYYNGEERAKGNILERFSAQQFPDLHSELNLSSLELGDSALYFCASSPEEWTEAFFGQGTRLTVV.

The chain couples TRBV11-3 to TRBJ2-5; D call uncertain. The CDR3 runs to 13 residues. V shed 5 bases and J shed 5 bases, with 12 bases lying between them. From germline, CDR1 is SGHNT and CDR2 YENEEA. CDR3 sequence reads: CASSRQGRETQYF. The CDR3 DNA reads as TGTGCCAGCAGCCGCCAAGGACGGGAGACCCAGTACTTC.

This sequence joins TRBV14 and TRBJ2-2; possible D gene TRBD2, 6 bases. Germline loops: CDR1 SGHDN, CDR2 FVKESK. Trimming pared 5 bases from V and 7 bases from J, leaving 17 bases between. This CDR3 has 15 residues. The CDR3, as DNA: TGTGCCAGCAGCGTAGTGGAGGGTCGGTACGGGGAGCTGTTTTTT. Translation: CASSVVEGRYGELFF.

The chain links TRBV6-1 to TRBJ2-5, with 14 bases lining up with TRBD2. With V trimmed by 6 bases and J by 4 bases, 4 bases remained unmatched. CDR1 is MNHNS and CDR2 is SASEGT in the germline V gene. This CDR3 has 15 amino acids. DNA for the CDR3: TGTGCCAGCAGATGGACTAGCGGGGGGTCAGAGACCCAGTACTTC. Translating gives CASRWTSGGSETQYF.

The chain uses TRBV28 and TRBJ2-1; D is perhaps TRBD2 (5 bases). CDR1 is MDHEN and CDR2 is SYDVKM in the germline V gene. The CDR3 runs 16 residues. V was cut by 6 bases and J by 2 bases, with 17 bases left in between. Written as DNA, the CDR3 is TGTGCCAGCAGATATGGACGGAGGAGCCCCTACAATGAGCAGTTCTTC. Its translation: CASRYGRRSPYNEQFF. Drawing the rest from reference TRBV28 and TRBJ2-1, the complete variable domain is DVKVTQSSRYLVKRTGEKVFLECVQDMDHENMFWYRQDPGLGLRLIYFSYDVKMKEKGDIPEGYSVSREKKERFSLILESASTNQTSMYLCASRYGRRSPYNEQFFGPGTRLTVL.

The V gene is TRBV11-2, the J gene TRBJ2-1; 14 bases align to TRBD2. The CDR3 consists of 17 residues. Trimming cost V 5 bases and J 1 base; bases outside gene matches: 4. The V gene's germline CDR1 is SGHAT and CDR2 FQNNGV. CDR3 sequence: CASSPGTSGGSYNEQFF. The CDR3 DNA reads as TGTGCCAGCAGCCCAGGGACTAGCGGGGGTTCCTACAATGAGCAGTTCTTC.

The rearrangement uses TRBV28 and TRBJ2-5, with 7 nucleotides matching TRBD2. The germline V gene has CDR1 MDHEN and CDR2 SYDVKM. This CDR3 is built from 14 residues. The V gene end was trimmed by 1 base and the J gene end by 2 bases; junction bases not matched to a gene: 1. This CDR3 reads CASSLLGGQETQYF. In nucleotides, the CDR3 is TGTGCCAGCAGTTTATTGGGGGGGCAAGAGACCCAGTACTTC.

The chain has TRBV11-2 and TRBJ2-7, with 8 bases fitting TRBD1. CDR1 is SGHAT, CDR2 FQNNGV, per germline. There are 15 residues in the CDR3. The V gene end was trimmed by 5 bases and the J gene end by 3 bases; junction bases not matched to a gene: 9. DNA for the CDR3: TGTGCCAGCAGCCGTTCCGGGACAGGACTCTACGAGCAGTACTTC. Translated, it gives CASSRSGTGLYEQYF. The full variable domain, rest sourced from reference TRBV11-2 and TRBJ2-7, is EAGVAQSPRYKIIEKRQSVAFWCNPISGHATLYWYQQILGQGPKLLIQFQNNGVVDDSQLPKDRFSAERLKGVDSTLKIQPAKLEDSAVYLCASSRSGTGLYEQYFGPGTRLTVT.

The CDR3 nucleotides are TGTGCCAGCAGTGAGGCGCAGGGGATGGGTGGCTACACCTTC. Translation gives CASSEAQGMGGYTF. The genes are TRBV2 and TRBJ1-2, with a tentative D call TRBD1 (6 bases). Germline CDR1 and CDR2: SNHLY and FYNNEI. This CDR3 contains 14 residues. The V and J ends lost 3 bases and 7 bases respectively, with 15 bases between them.

The chain carries TRBV4-2 and TRBJ2-1, with a weak D call TRBD2 (7 bases). CDR3 length: 16 amino acids. The V gene lost 0 bases and the J gene lost 9 bases, with 18 bases spanning the gap. In germline, CDR1 is LGHNA, CDR2 YNFKEQ. CDR3 sequence: CASSQDLRGGRAEQFF. The DNA for the CDR3 is TGTGCCAGCAGCCAAGATTTGAGGGGGGGCCGGGCTGAGCAGTTCTTC.

The chain uses TRBV7-2 and TRBJ1-2, with D possibly matching TRBD1 (5 bases). The V end lost 7 bases, the J end lost 8 bases, and 23 bases lay between the germline ends. The CDR3 has 15 residues. From germline, CDR1 is SGHTA and CDR2 FQGNSA. The CDR3 DNA reads as TGTGCCAGCACCGGGGGGGTGATACAATTTGAGGGCTACACCTTC. This gives the protein CASTGGVIQFEGYTF. The complete variable domain, with remaining parts taken from reference TRBV7-2 and TRBJ1-2, reads GAGVSQSPSNKVTEKGKDVELRCDPISGHTALYWYRQSLGQGLEFLIYFQGNSAPDKSGLPSDRFSAERTGGSVSTLTIQRTQQEDSAVYLCASTGGVIQFEGYTFGSGTRLTVV.

The chain recombines TRBV4-3 with TRBJ2-2; no firm D call. Between the trimmed V and J ends, which lost 0 bases and 5 bases, there was a span of 4 bases. Looked up from germline, CDR1 is LGHNA and CDR2 is YSLEER. There are 13 residues in the CDR3. The chain's CDR3 is CASSQDKTGELFF. CDR3 nucleotides: TGCGCCAGCAGCCAAGATAAAACCGGGGAGCTGTTTTTT.

This clone has a single count. The chain uses TRBV6-5 and TRBJ1-1, with TRBD1 identical over 10 bases. The CDR3 is 13 residues long. Germline V gene data show CDR1 as MNHEY and CDR2 as SVGAGI. V lost 6 bases to trimming and J lost 4 bases; unmatched junction nucleotides: 2. The CDR3 sequence is CASRRTGGTEAFF. The DNA of the CDR3 is TGTGCCAGCAGGCGGACAGGGGGCACTGAAGCTTTCTTT.

The gene calls are TRBV18 and TRBJ2-7, with 9 bases lining up with TRBD1. The germline CDR1 and CDR2 sequences are KGHSH and LQKENI. The trim removed 3 bases at V and 12 bases at J, leaving 12 bases unmatched. The CDR3 spans 14 residues. The CDR3 nucleotides are TGTGCCAGCTCACCCGATCGAGACAGGGGGGTTCCGTACTTC. Translation gives CASSPDRDRGVPYF.